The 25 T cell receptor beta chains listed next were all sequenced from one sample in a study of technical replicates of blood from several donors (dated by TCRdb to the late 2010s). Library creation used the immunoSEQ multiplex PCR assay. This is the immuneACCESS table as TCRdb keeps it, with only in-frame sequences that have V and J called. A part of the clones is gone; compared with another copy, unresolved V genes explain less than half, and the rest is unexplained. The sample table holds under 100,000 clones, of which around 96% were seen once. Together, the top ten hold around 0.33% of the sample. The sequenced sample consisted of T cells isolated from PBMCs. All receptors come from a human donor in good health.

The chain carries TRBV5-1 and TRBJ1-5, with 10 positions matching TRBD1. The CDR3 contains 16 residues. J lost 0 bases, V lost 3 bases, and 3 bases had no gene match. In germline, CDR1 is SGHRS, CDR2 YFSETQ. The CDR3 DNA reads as TGCGCCAGCAGCTCTGGGACAGGGGATAGCAATCAGCCCCAGCATTTT. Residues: CASSSGTGDSNQPQHF.

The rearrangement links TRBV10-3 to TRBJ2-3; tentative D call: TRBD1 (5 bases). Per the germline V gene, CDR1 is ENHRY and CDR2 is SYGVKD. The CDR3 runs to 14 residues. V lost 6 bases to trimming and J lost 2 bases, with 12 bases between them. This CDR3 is CAISLGHTTDTQYF. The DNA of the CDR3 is TGTGCCATCAGCCTTGGACATACCACAGATACGCAGTATTTT.

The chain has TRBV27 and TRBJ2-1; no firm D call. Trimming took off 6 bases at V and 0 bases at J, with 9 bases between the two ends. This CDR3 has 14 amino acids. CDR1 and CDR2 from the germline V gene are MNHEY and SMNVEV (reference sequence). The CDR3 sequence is CASRWRSSYNEQFF. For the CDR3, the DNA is TGTGCCAGCAGATGGCGGAGCTCCTACAATGAGCAGTTCTTC.

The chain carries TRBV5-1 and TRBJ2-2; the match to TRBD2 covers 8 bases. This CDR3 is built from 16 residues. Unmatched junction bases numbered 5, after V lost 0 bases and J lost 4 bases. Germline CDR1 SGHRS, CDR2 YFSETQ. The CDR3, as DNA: TGCGCCAGCAGCTTGGCCCCCAGCGGGAGCACCGGGGAGCTGTTTTTT. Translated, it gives CASSLAPSGSTGELFF.

The CDR3 DNA reads as TGTGCCAGCAGTTCCGAACTAGCGGGATGGTACAATGAGCAGTTCTTC. It translates to CASSSELAGWYNEQFF. The chain recombines TRBV28 with TRBJ2-1, with 10 bases aligning to TRBD2. J was trimmed by 4 bases and V by 4 bases; bases with no gene match: 7. Germline CDR1 is MDHEN and CDR2 is SYDVKM. The length of the CDR3 is 16 residues.

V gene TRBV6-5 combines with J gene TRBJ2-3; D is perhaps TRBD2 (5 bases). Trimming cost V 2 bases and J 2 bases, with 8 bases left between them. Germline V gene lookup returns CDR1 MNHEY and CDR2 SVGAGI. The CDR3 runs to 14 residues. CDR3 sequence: CASSYSSVTDTQYF. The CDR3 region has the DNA TGTGCCAGCAGTTACAGTAGCGTCACAGATACGCAGTATTTT.

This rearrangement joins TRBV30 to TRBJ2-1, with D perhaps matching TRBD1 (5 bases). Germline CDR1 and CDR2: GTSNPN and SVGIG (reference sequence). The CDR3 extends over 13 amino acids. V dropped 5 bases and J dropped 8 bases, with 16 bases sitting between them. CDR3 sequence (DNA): TGTGCCTGGTACTTGCCGCAGGGCGATGAGCAGTTCTTC. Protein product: CAWYLPQGDEQFF.

CDR3 bases: TGTGCCAGCAGCTTTAGTAGCGGGAGCGGTGAGACCCAGTACTTC. It encodes CASSFSSGSGETQYF. The rearrangement uses TRBV7-3 and TRBJ2-5, with TRBD2 matching 9 bases. The V gene's germline CDR1 is SGHTA and CDR2 FQGTGA. The CDR3 loop spans 15 amino acids. V lost 3 bases and J lost 5; bases outside the gene matches: 7.

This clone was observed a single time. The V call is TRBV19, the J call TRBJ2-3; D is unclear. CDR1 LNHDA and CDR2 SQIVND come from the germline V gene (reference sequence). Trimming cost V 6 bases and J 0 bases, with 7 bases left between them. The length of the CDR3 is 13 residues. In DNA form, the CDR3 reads TGTGCCAGTAGATCTAGGAGCACAGATACGCAGTATTTT. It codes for CASRSRSTDTQYF.

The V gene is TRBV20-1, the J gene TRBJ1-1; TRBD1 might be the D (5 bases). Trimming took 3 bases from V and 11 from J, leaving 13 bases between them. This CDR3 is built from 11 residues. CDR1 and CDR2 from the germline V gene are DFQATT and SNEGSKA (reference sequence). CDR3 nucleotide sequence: TGCAGTGCTAGTAGGGGATTCGGCGCTTTCTTT. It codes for CSASRGFGAFF.

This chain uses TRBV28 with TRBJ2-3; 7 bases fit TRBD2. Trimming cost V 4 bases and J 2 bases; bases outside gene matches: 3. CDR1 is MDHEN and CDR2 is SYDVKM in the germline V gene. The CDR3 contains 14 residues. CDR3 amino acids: CASSSAGNTDTQYF. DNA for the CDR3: TGTGCCAGCAGTTCAGCGGGGAACACAGATACGCAGTATTTT.

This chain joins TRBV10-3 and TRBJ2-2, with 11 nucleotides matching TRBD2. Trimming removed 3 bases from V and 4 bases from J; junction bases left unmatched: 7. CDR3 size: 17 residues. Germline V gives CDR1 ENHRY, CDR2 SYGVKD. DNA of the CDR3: TGTGCCATCAGTGACCCTAGCGGGAGGTCTCTCACCGGGGAGCTGTTTTTT. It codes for CAISDPSGRSLTGELFF.

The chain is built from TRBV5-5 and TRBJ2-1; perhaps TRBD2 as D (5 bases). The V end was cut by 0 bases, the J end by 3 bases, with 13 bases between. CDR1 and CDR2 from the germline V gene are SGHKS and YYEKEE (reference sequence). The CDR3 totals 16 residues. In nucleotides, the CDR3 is TGTGCCAGCAGCTTGGCCCTAGCCGTCTTCTACAATGAGCAGTTCTTC. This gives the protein CASSLALAVFYNEQFF.

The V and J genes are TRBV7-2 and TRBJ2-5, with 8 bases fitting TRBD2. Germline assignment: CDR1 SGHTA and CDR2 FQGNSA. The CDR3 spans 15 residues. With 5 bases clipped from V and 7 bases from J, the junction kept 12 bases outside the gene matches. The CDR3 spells CASSRLSGSGVTQYF. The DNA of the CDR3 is TGTGCCAGCAGCCGATTGAGCGGGAGCGGAGTGACCCAGTACTTC.

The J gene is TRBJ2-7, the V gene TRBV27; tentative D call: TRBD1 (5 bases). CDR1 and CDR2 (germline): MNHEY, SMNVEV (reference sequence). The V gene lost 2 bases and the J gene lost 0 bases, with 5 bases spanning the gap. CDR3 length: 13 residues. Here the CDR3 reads CASSLQGSYEQYF. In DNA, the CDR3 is TGTGCCAGCAGTTTACAGGGCTCCTACGAGCAGTACTTC.

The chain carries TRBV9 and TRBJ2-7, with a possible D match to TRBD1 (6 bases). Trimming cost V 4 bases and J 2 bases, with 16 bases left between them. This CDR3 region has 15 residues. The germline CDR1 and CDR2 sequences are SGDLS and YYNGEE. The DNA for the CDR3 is TGTGCCAGCAGCCCCCGTGGGGGACAAGCCTACGAGCAGTACTTC. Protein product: CASSPRGGQAYEQYF.

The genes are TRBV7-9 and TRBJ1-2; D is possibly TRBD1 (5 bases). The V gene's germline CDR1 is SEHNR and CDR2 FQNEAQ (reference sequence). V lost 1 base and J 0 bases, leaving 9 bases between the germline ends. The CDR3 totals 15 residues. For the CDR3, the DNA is TGTGCCAGCAGCTTAGGCGGGGGGTCTAACTATGGCTACACCTTC. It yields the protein CASSLGGGSNYGYTF. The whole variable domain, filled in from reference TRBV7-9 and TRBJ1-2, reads DTGVSQNPRHKITKRGQNVTFRCDPISEHNRLYWYRQTLGQGPEFLTYFQNEAQLEKSRLLSDRFSAERPKGSFSTLEIQRTEQGDSAMYLCASSLGGGSNYGYTFGSGTRLTVV.

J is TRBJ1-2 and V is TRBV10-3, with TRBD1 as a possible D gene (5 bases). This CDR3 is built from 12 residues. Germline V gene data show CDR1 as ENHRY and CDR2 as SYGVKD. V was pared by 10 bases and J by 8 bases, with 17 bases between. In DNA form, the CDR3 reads TGTGCCAGCGAGTCAGGGTCTGAGGGCTACACCTTC. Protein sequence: CASESGSEGYTF.

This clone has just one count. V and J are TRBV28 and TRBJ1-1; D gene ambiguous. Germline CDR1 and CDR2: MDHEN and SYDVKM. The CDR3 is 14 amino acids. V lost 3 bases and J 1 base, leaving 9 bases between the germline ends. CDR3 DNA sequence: TGTGCCAGCAGTTTCCTCACAGAGAACACTGAAGCTTTCTTT. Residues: CASSFLTENTEAFF. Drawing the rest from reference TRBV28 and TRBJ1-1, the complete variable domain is DVKVTQSSRYLVKRTGEKVFLECVQDMDHENMFWYRQDPGLGLRLIYFSYDVKMKEKGDIPEGYSVSREKKERFSLILESASTNQTSMYLCASSFLTENTEAFFGQGTRLTVV.

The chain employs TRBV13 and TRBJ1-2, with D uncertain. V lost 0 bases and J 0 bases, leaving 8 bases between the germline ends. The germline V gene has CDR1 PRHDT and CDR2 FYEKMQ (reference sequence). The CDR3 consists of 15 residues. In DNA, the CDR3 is TGTGCCAGCAGCTTAGGGAGGGAAGCTAACTATGGCTACACCTTC. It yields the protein CASSLGREANYGYTF.

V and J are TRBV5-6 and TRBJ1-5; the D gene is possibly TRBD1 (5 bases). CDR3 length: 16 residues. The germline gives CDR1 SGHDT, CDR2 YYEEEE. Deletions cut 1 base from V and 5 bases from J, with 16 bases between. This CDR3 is CASSLRKRRDYQPQHF. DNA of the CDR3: TGTGCCAGCAGCTTGAGGAAGCGCAGGGATTATCAGCCCCAGCATTTT.

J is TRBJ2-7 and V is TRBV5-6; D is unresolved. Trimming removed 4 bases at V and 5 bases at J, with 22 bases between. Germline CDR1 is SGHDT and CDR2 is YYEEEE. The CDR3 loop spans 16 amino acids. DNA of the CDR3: TGTGCCAGCAGCATTACTTACGGAACCCCCCAGGACGAGCAGTACTTC. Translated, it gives CASSITYGTPQDEQYF.

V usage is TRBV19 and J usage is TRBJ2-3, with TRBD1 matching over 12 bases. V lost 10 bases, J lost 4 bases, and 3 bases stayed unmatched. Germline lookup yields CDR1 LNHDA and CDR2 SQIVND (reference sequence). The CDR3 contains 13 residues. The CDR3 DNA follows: TGTGCCACCGGGACAGGGGGCGCAGATACGCAGTATTTT. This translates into CATGTGGADTQYF.

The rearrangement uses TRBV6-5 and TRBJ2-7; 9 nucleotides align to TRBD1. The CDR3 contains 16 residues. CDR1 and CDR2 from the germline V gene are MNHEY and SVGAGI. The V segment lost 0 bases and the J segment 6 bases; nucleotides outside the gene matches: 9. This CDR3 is CASSYSLPGQGSEQYF. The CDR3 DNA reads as TGTGCCAGCAGTTACTCCTTACCGGGACAGGGCAGCGAGCAGTACTTC.

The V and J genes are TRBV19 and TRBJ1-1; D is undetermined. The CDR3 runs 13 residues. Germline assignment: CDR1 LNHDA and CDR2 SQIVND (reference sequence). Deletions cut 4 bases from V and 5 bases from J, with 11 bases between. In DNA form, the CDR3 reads TGTGCCAGTAGTACCTTCCGTCTGACTGAAGCTTTCTTT. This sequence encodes CASSTFRLTEAFF.